This is a list of T cell receptor beta chains from one sample in a study of blood T cell repertoires in COVID-19. This table comes from immunoSEQ multiplex PCR, and its TCRdb copy is limited to in-frame clones, with some not included. The sample holds 150,000 to 200,000 clones, 85% to 95% seen once. Input material: peripheral blood. The receptors originated from a woman between 50 and 59 years old with acute or convalescent COVID-19. Both conserved end residues are part of each CDR3. Fields, in order: J gene, V gene, D gene, clone size, CDR3 protein, CDR3 DNA. D genes are given only for firm matches. The size entry is marked missing in some rows and otherwise reads once, few, many or a size class.

>TRBJ1-5|TRBV24-1|TRBD1|-
CATSEAGQGNQPQHF
TGTGCCACCAGTGAGGCGGGACAGGGGAATCAGCCCCAGCATTTT
>TRBJ1-5|TRBV2|TRBD1|-
CASSPSGTGIGQPQHF
TGTGCCAGCAGCCCATCTGGGACAGGGATCGGTCAGCCCCAGCATTTT
>TRBJ1-2|TRBV6-1|-|-
CASSAHLTGTNYGYTF
TGTGCCAGCAGTGCCCATTTAACAGGCACTAACTATGGCTACACCTTC
>TRBJ2-7|TRBV19|-|-
CASSINLKLYEQYF
TGTGCCAGTAGTATAAACCTGAAGCTTTACGAGCAGTACTTC
>TRBJ2-7|TRBV19|-|-
CASSFRGTYEQYF
TGTGCCAGTAGTTTTAGGGGGACCTACGAGCAGTACTTC
>TRBJ1-4|TRBV5-8|TRBD1|-
CASNRGQGALSEKLFF
TGTGCCAGCAATCGGGGACAGGGGGCTCTTAGTGAAAAACTGTTTTTT
>TRBJ2-2|TRBV5-1|-|-
CASSFSTGELFF
TGCGCCAGCAGCTTTTCAACCGGGGAGCTGTTTTTT
>TRBJ2-3|TRBV19|-|-
CASSPAGRTQYF
TGTGCCAGTAGCCCGGCGGGACGGACGCAGTATTTT
>TRBJ1-5|TRBV4-2|TRBD1|-
CASSEGADNQPQHF
TGTGCCAGCAGCGAGGGGGCAGACAATCAGCCCCAGCATTTT
>TRBJ1-4|TRBV6-5|TRBD1|-
CASSYSTGGGEKLFF
TGTGCCAGCAGTTACTCGACAGGGGGGGGTGAAAAACTGTTTTTT
>TRBJ1-5|TRBV5-6|-|-
CASSFAGGNQPQHF
TGTGCCAGCAGCTTTGCGGGAGGCAATCAGCCCCAGCATTTT
>TRBJ2-1|TRBV4-3|TRBD2|-
CASSLTTSFDEQFF
TGCGCCAGCAGCCTTACGACTAGCTTCGATGAGCAGTTCTTC
>TRBJ1-5|TRBV4-2|TRBD1|-
CASSQMGTDDQPQHF
TGTGCCAGCAGCCAGATGGGGACAGACGATCAGCCCCAGCATTTT
>TRBJ1-6|TRBV6-6|-|-
CASSYSKGLSNSPLHF
TGTGCCAGCAGTTACTCAAAAGGACTTTCTAATTCACCCCTCCACTTT
>TRBJ1-5|TRBV6-4|-|once
CASSAQGGDQPQHF
TGTGCCAGCAGTGCCCAGGGAGGGGATCAGCCCCAGCATTTT
>TRBJ2-1|TRBV5-6|TRBD1|-
CASRSGTGEYEQFF
TGTGCCAGCAGGTCGGGGACAGGGGAATATGAGCAGTTCTTC
>TRBJ2-5|TRBV7-6|TRBD1|-
CASSHIRGRMETQYF
TGTGCCAGCAGCCACATCAGGGGGCGTATGGAGACCCAGTACTTC
>TRBJ1-6|TRBV28|-|-
CASSLGQGFFSPLHF
TGTGCCAGCAGTTTAGGGCAGGGATTTTTTTCACCCCTCCACTTT
>TRBJ1-2|TRBV29-1|TRBD1|-
CSVGDRGVNGYTF
TGCAGCGTTGGTGACAGGGGAGTGAATGGCTACACCTTC
>TRBJ1-6|TRBV6-5|-|once
CASSQLENNSPLHF
TGTGCCAGCAGCCAGCTAGAAAATAATTCACCCCTCCACTTT
>TRBJ1-1|TRBV12-3/TRBV12-4|-|-
CASSLDSRAFF
TGTGCCAGCAGTTTGGACTCCCGAGCTTTCTTT
>TRBJ1-5|TRBV12-3/TRBV12-4|-|-
CASSLYSNQPQHF
TGTGCCAGCAGTTTGTATAGCAATCAGCCCCAGCATTTT
>TRBJ2-1|TRBV7-2|-|-
CASSLKSEQFF
TGTGCCAGCAGCTTGAAGAGCGAGCAGTTCTTC
>TRBJ1-2|TRBV7-9|-|-
CASSSSLEASYTF
TGTGCCAGCAGCTCATCCCTAGAGGCGAGCTACACCTTC
>TRBJ1-1|TRBV6-2/TRBV6-3|-|-
CASSYPAHSAEAFF
TGTGCCAGCAGTTACCCAGCTCACAGTGCTGAAGCTTTCTTT
>TRBJ2-2|TRBV5-8|-|-
CASSLALPNQGGQGGELFF
TGTGCCAGCAGCTTGGCCTTACCGAACCAAGGAGGGCAGGGCGGGGAGCTGTTTTTT
>TRBJ2-7|TRBV4-3|-|-
CASSQVGENNEQYF
TGCGCCAGCAGCCAAGTTGGAGAGAATAACGAGCAGTACTTC
>TRBJ1-3|TRBV7-9|-|-
CASSLENTGGNTIYF
TGTGCCAGCAGCTTAGAAAACACCGGGGGAAACACCATATATTTT
>TRBJ1-3|TRBV10-2|-|once
CASSDPTRSGNTIYF
TGCGCCAGCAGTGACCCGACTCGATCTGGAAACACCATATATTTT
>TRBJ1-1|TRBV19|TRBD1|-
CASMAGQGLFTEAFF
TGTGCCAGTATGGCGGGACAGGGTCTGTTTACTGAAGCTTTCTTT
>TRBJ1-5|TRBV6-5|-|few
CASSFRGYNQPQHF
TGTGCCAGCAGTTTCAGGGGCTACAATCAGCCCCAGCATTTT
>TRBJ2-1|TRBV19|TRBD2|-
CASSPPGLADNEQFF
TGTGCCAGTAGTCCGCCGGGACTAGCGGACAATGAGCAGTTCTTC
>TRBJ2-2|TRBV9|TRBD1|-
CASSSWTGGDTGELFF
TGTGCCAGCAGCTCATGGACAGGGGGAGACACCGGGGAGCTGTTTTTT
>TRBJ2-7|TRBV5-5|-|-
CASSPQGHGYEQYF
TGTGCCAGCAGCCCACAGGGACACGGCTACGAGCAGTACTTC
>TRBJ2-5|TRBV7-9|-|-
CASSIPGLGESETQYF
TGTGCCAGCAGCATCCCAGGATTAGGGGAATCCGAGACCCAGTACTTC
>TRBJ2-2|TRBV10-3|TRBD1|-
CAISRQGALDTGELFF
TGTGCCATCTCACGTCAGGGGGCTTTGGACACCGGGGAGCTGTTTTTT